A selection of T cell receptor beta chains follows, all from one sample in a study of cytomegalovirus exposure and HLA in healthy donors. TCRdb's table, derived via immunoSEQ multiplex PCR, lists solely in-frame clones and lacks some. The sample lists approximately 200,000 clones, about four fifths occurring once. Specimen: PBMCs. The receptors shown here come from a girl under 18 in good health and CMV-seropositive. The CDR3 runs from the conserved cysteine through the conserved F or W. The D gene is left open where the match is weak. Rows give clone size only sometimes, using once, few, many, or a class for an expanded clone.

NA few TRBJ1-3 16 TRBV7-6 TGTGCCAGCAGCTTAGCTGGGGGGGCATCTGGAAACACCATATATTTT CASSLAGGASGNTIYF
TRBD2 NA TRBJ2-1 14 TRBV15 TGTGCCACCAGCAGGGGAGGGACTAGCTTAGAGCAGTTCTTC CATSRGGTSLEQFF
NA NA TRBJ2-4 14 TRBV6-5 TGTGCCAGCAGTGCACTACCAGCCAAAAACATTCAGTACTTC CASSALPAKNIQYF
NA NA TRBJ2-7 13 TRBV5-6 TGTGCCAGCAGCGCCAGGGGCTACTACGAGCAGTACTTC CASSARGYYEQYF
TRBD1 NA TRBJ2-7 14 TRBV6-1 TGTGCCAGCAGTGGGGCCGGGACAGGCTACGAGCAGTACTTC CASSGAGTGYEQYF
NA few TRBJ1-5 15 TRBV5-5 TGTGCCAGCAGCTTGTATGCGGGAATCATACAGCCCCAGCATTTT CASSLYAGIIQPQHF
NA NA TRBJ1-1 13 TRBV19 TGTGCCAGTAGTACTGGGGGGGCTTCTGAAGCTTTCTTT CASSTGGASEAFF
TRBD2 NA TRBJ2-1 16 TRBV7-9 TGTGCCAGCAGCCAAACCACTAGCGCGGGTGGCAATGAGCAGTTCTTC CASSQTTSAGGNEQFF
NA NA TRBJ1-3 14 TRBV6-1 TGTGCCAGCCAGGAGGAACTCTCTGGAAACACCATATATTTT CASQEELSGNTIYF
TRBD1 NA TRBJ1-1 12 TRBV5-6 TGTGCCAGCAGCTGGGGACAGAATGAAGCTTTCTTT CASSWGQNEAFF
NA once TRBJ1-1 14 TRBV5-1 TGCGCCAGCAGCTTGAATGGGGCGAACACTGAAGCTTTCTTT CASSLNGANTEAFF
NA NA TRBJ1-2 12 TRBV19 TGTGCCAGTATCGGACTCGGCTATGGCTACACCTTC CASIGLGYGYTF
TRBD1 NA TRBJ1-1 15 TRBV28 TGTGCCAGCAGCAACACAGGGGGCATGAACACTGAAGCTTTCTTT CASSNTGGMNTEAFF
NA NA TRBJ2-7 15 TRBV27 TGTGCCAGCAGTTTATCCCAGGACAGCGCCTACGAGCAGTACTTC CASSLSQDSAYEQYF
NA few TRBJ2-7 14 TRBV29-1 TGCAGCGTTGACCGACCGGGAGACAACTACGAGCAGTACTTC CSVDRPGDNYEQYF
NA NA TRBJ2-3 15 TRBV10-2 TGCGCCAGCAGTGAGTATGGACCCGCGGGAGATACGCAGTATTTT CASSEYGPAGDTQYF
NA NA TRBJ2-5 13 TRBV6-5 TGTGCCAGCACCCCCGAGGGGGTGGAGACCCAGTACTTC CASTPEGVETQYF